This is a list of T cell receptor beta chains from one sample in a study of T cells in localized non-small cell lung cancer. Using immunoSEQ multiplex PCR, the repertoire was profiled, and TCRdb retains in-frame clones only, with some absent. Seen here are about 33,000 clones, around 80% observed once, and the top ten hold 15% to 20%. Sequencing was performed on peripheral blood, taken before any cancer treatment. The receptor set was obtained from a male donor older than 55 with stage III squamous cell lung carcinoma. Both conserved end residues are part of each CDR3. The D gene is left open where the match is weak. Some rows mark clone size as missing; the rest say once, few, many or name a class of expanded clone.

abundance	v_gene	j_gene	d_gene	CDR3aa	CDR3nt
-	TRBV28	TRBJ1-1	TRBD1	CASRLGTANTEAFF	TGTGCCAGCAGACTAGGGACAGCGAACACTGAAGCTTTCTTT
few	TRBV14	TRBJ1-2	-	CASSQDENYGYTF	TGTGCCAGCAGCCAAGATGAGAACTATGGCTACACCTTC
-	TRBV29-1	TRBJ2-1	-	CSVLHSTGPYNEQFF	TGCAGCGTTCTCCACTCCACAGGGCCCTACAATGAGCAGTTCTTC
-	TRBV27	TRBJ1-5	TRBD1	CASRIQGEIFEGSNQPQHF	TGTGCCAGCAGGATACAGGGGGAAATATTTGAAGGTAGCAATCAGCCCCAGCATTTT
-	TRBV27	TRBJ2-1	TRBD2	CASSSPGGTSGRDPLFNEQFF	TGTGCCAGCAGTTCGCCGGGGGGTACTAGCGGGAGAGACCCATTATTCAATGAGCAGTTCTTC
-	TRBV4-3	TRBJ2-2	-	CASSQEWVDTGELFF	TGCGCCAGCAGCCAAGAATGGGTAGACACCGGGGAGCTGTTTTTT
-	TRBV5-1	TRBJ2-2	TRBD2	CASSSSPGLDITGELFF	TGCGCCAGCAGCTCTTCCCCGGGACTAGATATCACCGGGGAGCTGTTTTTT
-	TRBV5-8	TRBJ2-3	-	CASSLRIGTLFGDTQYF	TGTGCCAGCAGCTTACGCATTGGGACCCTTTTTGGAGATACGCAGTATTTT
-	TRBV27	TRBJ1-1	-	CASSWGLYTEAFF	TGTGCCAGCAGTTGGGGCCTTTACACTGAAGCTTTCTTT
-	TRBV5-6	TRBJ1-1	-	CASSLEGRPFTWAFF	TGTGCCAGCAGCTTGGAGGGCAGGCCATTTACGTGGGCTTTCTTT
few	TRBV19	TRBJ2-7	-	CAAGYKYEQYF	TGTGCCGCGGGATATAAATACGAGCAGTACTTC
once	TRBV14	TRBJ1-1	-	CASSQDSPEAFF	TGTGCCAGCAGCCAAGATTCCCCTGAAGCTTTCTTT
-	TRBV30	TRBJ1-5	-	CAWSRGYNSNQPQHF	TGTGCCTGGAGTAGGGGTTACAATAGCAATCAGCCCCAGCATTTT
-	TRBV5-1	TRBJ2-1	TRBD2	CASSLEGLARDEQFF	TGCGCCAGCAGCTTGGAGGGACTAGCTAGGGATGAGCAGTTCTTC
-	TRBV19	TRBJ2-2	-	CASSIVGGGYTGELFF	TGTGCCAGTAGTATAGTTGGGGGAGGATACACCGGGGAGCTGTTTTTT
-	TRBV7-3	TRBJ1-1	-	CASSLMGVNTEAFF	TGTGCCAGCAGCTTAATGGGGGTGAACACTGAAGCTTTCTTT
-	TRBV10-3	TRBJ2-3	-	CAISGTTAGPTDTQYF	TGTGCCATCAGTGGAACGACGGCGGGACCCACAGATACGCAGTATTTT
-	TRBV7-2	TRBJ1-6	-	CASSKNSPLHF	TGTGCCAGCAGCAAGAATTCACCCCTCCACTTT
-	TRBV5-1	TRBJ1-1	-	CASSPAGGAQNTEAFF	TGCGCCAGCAGCCCGGCCGGGGGGGCTCAGAACACTGAAGCTTTCTTT
-	TRBV27	TRBJ2-7	-	CASSLIGREQYF	TGTGCCAGCAGTTTAATTGGAAGAGAGCAGTACTTC
-	TRBV7-2	TRBJ1-2	-	CASSFSRTREASYGYTF	TGTGCCAGCAGCTTTTCCCGAACACGGGAGGCGTCATATGGCTACACCTTC
-	TRBV6-5	TRBJ2-3	TRBD2	CASSYAGTIDTQYF	TGTGCCAGCAGTTACGCAGGGACTATAGATACGCAGTATTTT
-	TRBV6-5	TRBJ1-1	-	CASLNRDGPEAFF	TGTGCCAGCTTGAACAGGGATGGTCCGGAAGCTTTCTTT
-	TRBV6-6	TRBJ2-7	TRBD1	CASSYSPGQGYEQYF	TGTGCCAGCAGTTACTCTCCGGGACAGGGATACGAGCAGTACTTC
-	TRBV2	TRBJ1-3	-	CASSERHPSSGNTIYF	TGTGCCAGCAGTGAACGCCATCCGAGCTCTGGAAACACCATATATTTT
-	TRBV12-2	TRBJ1-5	-	CASRLAMGVGDVGNQPQHF	TGTGCAAGTCGCTTAGCGATGGGGGTTGGGGACGTCGGGAATCAGCCCCAGCATTTT
-	TRBV5-4	TRBJ2-7	TRBD2	CASSLGKRGGRGYYEQYF	TGTGCCAGCAGCTTGGGGAAGCGGGGGGGCCGGGGTTACTACGAGCAGTACTTC
once	TRBV25-1	TRBJ2-7	-	CASSEYKGTNQEEQYF	TGTGCCAGCAGTGAATATAAGGGGACAAACCAGGAAGAGCAGTACTTC
-	TRBV5-1	TRBJ1-1	-	CASSLRSQSGLNTEAFF	TGCGCCAGCAGCTTGAGATCTCAATCAGGGCTGAACACTGAAGCTTTCTTT
-	TRBV7-2	TRBJ2-2	-	CASSHPPGAGELFF	TGTGCCAGCAGCCACCCCCCGGGGGCCGGGGAGCTGTTTTTT
-	TRBV11-2	TRBJ2-7	TRBD1	CASSLVDRGSGLLEQYF	TGTGCCAGCAGCTTAGTGGACAGGGGAAGTGGTCTCTTGGAGCAGTACTTC
-	TRBV28	TRBJ1-2	-	CASSLGGERIGYTF	TGTGCCAGCAGCCTCGGGGGGGAGAGGATAGGCTACACCTTC
-	TRBV7-2	TRBJ1-1	-	CASSSLYTNTEAFF	TGTGCCAGCAGCTCCCTATACACCAACACTGAAGCTTTCTTT
-	TRBV6-6	TRBJ2-7	-	CASSQTATSYEQYF	TGTGCCAGCAGTCAGACAGCCACCTCCTACGAGCAGTACTTC
-	TRBV10-3	TRBJ2-5	TRBD2	CAISFGAGGQETQYF	TGTGCCATCAGTTTCGGCGCGGGGGGCCAAGAGACCCAGTACTTC
-	TRBV7-8	TRBJ1-1	TRBD1	CASSPRDRGLNTEAFF	TGTGCCAGCAGCCCCCGGGACAGGGGGTTGAACACTGAAGCTTTCTTT
-	TRBV2	TRBJ2-5	-	CASSASGETQYF	TGTGCCAGCAGTGCCTCGGGGGAGACCCAGTACTTC
-	TRBV6-6	TRBJ1-4	-	CASSYSANEKLFF	TGTGCCAGCAGTTACTCAGCTAATGAAAAACTGTTTTTT
-	TRBV6-5	TRBJ1-6	-	CASSFGQSPLHF	TGTGCCAGCAGTTTTGGCCAGTCACCCCTCCACTTT
-	TRBV10-3	TRBJ2-3	TRBD2	CAISGTSGSPSTDTQYF	TGTGCCATCTCCGGGACTAGCGGCTCGCCTAGCACAGATACGCAGTATTTT
-	TRBV9	TRBJ2-2	TRBD1	CASSGQGWTGELFF	TGTGCCAGCAGCGGACAGGGTTGGACCGGGGAGCTGTTTTTT
-	TRBV14	TRBJ2-5	-	CASGSGETQYF	TGTGCCTCAGGGAGTGGAGAGACCCAGTACTTC
-	TRBV19	TRBJ2-7	-	CASSIESSVRYEQYF	TGTGCCAGTAGTATAGAGTCTAGCGTTCGCTACGAGCAGTACTTC
few	TRBV19	TRBJ1-2	TRBD1	CASSGTGSSNYGYTF	TGTGCCAGTTCCGGGACAGGGTCGTCGAACTATGGCTACACCTTC
-	TRBV5-1	TRBJ2-3	-	CASAKTPGTDTQYF	TGCGCCAGCGCCAAGACGCCGGGCACAGATACGCAGTATTTT
-	TRBV7-2	TRBJ1-2	-	CASSNNLQGANYGYTF	TGTGCCAGCAGCAATAACCTACAGGGAGCTAACTATGGCTACACCTTC
few	TRBV18	TRBJ1-2	-	CASSPSPGESYGYTF	TGTGCCAGCTCACCATCCCCAGGTGAGAGCTATGGCTACACCTTC
-	TRBV4-3	TRBJ1-1	-	CASSQEDTQYTEAFF	TGCGCCAGCAGCCAAGAAGATACACAGTACACTGAAGCTTTCTTT
-	TRBV6-5	TRBJ2-3	-	CASSVGFGARDTQYF	TGTGCCAGCAGTGTGGGGTTCGGGGCCCGAGATACGCAGTATTTT
-	TRBV11-2	TRBJ2-3	TRBD2	CASSLSRLAASRTQYF	TGTGCCAGCAGCTTATCCCGACTAGCGGCTTCTCGTACGCAGTATTTT
-	TRBV6-5	TRBJ2-1	-	CASSYQGGLQFF	TGTGCCAGCAGTTATCAGGGCGGACTGCAGTTCTTC
-	TRBV11-1	TRBJ1-4	-	CASSPSATNEKLFF	TGTGCCAGCAGCCCAAGTGCAACTAATGAAAAACTGTTTTTT
once	TRBV19	TRBJ2-2	TRBD2	CASSNWRGANTGELFF	TGTGCCAGTAGTAACTGGCGGGGGGCGAACACCGGGGAGCTGTTTTTT